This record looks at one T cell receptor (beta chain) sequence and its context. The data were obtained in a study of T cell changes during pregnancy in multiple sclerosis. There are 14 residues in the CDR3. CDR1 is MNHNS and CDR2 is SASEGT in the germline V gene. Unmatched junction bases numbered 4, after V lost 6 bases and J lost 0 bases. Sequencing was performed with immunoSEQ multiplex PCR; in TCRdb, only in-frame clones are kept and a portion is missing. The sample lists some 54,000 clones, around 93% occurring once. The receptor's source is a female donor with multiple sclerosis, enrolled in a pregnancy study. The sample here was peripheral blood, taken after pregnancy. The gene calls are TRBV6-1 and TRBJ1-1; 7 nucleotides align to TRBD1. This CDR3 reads CASSWDSMNTEAFF. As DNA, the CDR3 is TGTGCCAGCAGCTGGGACAGCATGAACACTGAAGCTTTCTTT.